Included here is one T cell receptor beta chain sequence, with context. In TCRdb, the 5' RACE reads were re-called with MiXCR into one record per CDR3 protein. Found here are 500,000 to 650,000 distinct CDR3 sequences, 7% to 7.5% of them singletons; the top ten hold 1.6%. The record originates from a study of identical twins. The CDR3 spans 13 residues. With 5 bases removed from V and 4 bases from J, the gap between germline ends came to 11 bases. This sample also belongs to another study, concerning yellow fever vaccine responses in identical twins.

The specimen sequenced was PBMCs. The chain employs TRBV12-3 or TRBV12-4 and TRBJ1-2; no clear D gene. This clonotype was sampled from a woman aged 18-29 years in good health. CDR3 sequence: CASSIMVTYGYTF. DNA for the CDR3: TGTGCCAGCAGTATCATGGTAACCTATGGCTACACCTTC.